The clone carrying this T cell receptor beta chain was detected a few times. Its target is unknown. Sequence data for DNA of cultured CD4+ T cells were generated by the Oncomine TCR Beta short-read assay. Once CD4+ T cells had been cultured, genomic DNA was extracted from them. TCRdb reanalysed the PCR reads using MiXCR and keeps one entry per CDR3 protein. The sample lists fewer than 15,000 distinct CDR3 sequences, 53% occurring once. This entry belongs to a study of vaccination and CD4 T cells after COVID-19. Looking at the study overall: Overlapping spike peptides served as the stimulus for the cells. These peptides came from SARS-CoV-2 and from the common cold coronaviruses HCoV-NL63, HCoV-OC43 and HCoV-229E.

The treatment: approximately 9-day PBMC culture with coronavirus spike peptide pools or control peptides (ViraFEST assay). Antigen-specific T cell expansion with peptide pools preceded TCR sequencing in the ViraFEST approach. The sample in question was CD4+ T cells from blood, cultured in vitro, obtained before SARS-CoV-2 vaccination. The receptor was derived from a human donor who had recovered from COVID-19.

The CDR3 region has the DNA TGTGCCAGCAGCTTAAGTAGAGAGCAGTTCTTC. This codes for CASSLSREQFF. The V and J genes are TRBV7-8 and TRBJ2-1; D remains ambiguous. The V end lost 2 bases, the J end lost 10 bases, and 6 bases lay between the germline ends. This CDR3 is built from 11 residues. Germline V gene lookup returns CDR1 SGHVS and CDR2 FQNEAQ. Using reference TRBV7-8 and TRBJ2-1 for the parts outside the CDR3, the full variable domain is GAGVSQSPRYKVAKRGQDVALRCDPISGHVSLFWYQQALGQGPEFLTYFQNEAQLDKSGLPSDRFFAERPEGSVSTLKIQRTQQEDSAVYLCASSLSREQFFGPGTRLTVL.